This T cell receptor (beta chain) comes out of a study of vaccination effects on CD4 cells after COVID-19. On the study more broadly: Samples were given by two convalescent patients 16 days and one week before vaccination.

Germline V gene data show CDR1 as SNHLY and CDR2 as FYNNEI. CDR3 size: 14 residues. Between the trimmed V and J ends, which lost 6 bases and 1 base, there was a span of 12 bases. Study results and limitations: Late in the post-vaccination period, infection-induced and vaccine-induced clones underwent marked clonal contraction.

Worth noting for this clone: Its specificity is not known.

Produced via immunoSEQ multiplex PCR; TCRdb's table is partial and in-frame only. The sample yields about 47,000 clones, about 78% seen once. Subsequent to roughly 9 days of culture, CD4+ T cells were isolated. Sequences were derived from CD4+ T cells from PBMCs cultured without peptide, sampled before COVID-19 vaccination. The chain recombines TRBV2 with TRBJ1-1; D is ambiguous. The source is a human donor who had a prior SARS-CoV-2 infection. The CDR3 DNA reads TGTGCCAGCAGCGAGTCAACATCGAACACTGAAGCTTTCTTT. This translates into CASSESTSNTEAFF.